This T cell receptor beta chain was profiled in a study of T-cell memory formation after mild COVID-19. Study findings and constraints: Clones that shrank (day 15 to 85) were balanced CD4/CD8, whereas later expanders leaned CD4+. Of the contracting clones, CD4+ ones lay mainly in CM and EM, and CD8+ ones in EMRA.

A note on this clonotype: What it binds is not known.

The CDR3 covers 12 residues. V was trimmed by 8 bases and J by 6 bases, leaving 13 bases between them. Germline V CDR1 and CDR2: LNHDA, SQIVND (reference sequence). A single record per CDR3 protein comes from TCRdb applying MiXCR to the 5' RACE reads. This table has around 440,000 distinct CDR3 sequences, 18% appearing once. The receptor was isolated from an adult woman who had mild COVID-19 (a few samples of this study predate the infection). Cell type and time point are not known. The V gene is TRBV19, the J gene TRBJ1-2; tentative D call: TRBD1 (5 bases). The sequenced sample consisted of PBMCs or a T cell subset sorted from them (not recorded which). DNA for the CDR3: TGTGCCAGTGAAGGGCCAGGGCATGGCTACACCTTC. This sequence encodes CASEGPGHGYTF.